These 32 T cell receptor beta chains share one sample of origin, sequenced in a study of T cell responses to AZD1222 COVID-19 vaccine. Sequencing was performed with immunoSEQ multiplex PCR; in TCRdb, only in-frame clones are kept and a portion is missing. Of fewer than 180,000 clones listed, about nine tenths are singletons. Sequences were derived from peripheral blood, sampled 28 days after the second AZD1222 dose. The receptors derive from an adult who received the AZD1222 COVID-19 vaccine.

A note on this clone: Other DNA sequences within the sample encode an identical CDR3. The chain's CDR3 is CSGRQGSTDTQYF. For the CDR3, the DNA is TGCAGCGGGAGACAGGGTTCCACAGATACGCAGTATTTT. This chain connects TRBV29-1 to TRBJ2-3, with 7 bases aligning to TRBD1. The CDR3 consists of 13 residues. Germline trimming cut 7 bases from V and 2 bases from J; bases unmatched to any gene: 6. Germline CDR1 SQVTM, CDR2 ANQGSEA.

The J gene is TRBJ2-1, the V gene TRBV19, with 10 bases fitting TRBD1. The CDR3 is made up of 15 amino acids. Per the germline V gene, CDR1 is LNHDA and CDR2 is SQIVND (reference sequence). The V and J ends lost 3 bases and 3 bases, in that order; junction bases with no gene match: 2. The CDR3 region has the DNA TGTGCCAGTAGTATGGGACAGGGGATCTACAATGAGCAGTTCTTC. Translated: CASSMGQGIYNEQFF.

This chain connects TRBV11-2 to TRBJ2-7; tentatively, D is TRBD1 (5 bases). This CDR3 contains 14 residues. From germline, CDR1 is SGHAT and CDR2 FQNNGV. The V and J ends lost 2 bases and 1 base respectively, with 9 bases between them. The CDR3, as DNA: TGTGCCAGCAGCTTAAGGGGCGGTTCCTACGAGCAGTACTTC. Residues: CASSLRGGSYEQYF.

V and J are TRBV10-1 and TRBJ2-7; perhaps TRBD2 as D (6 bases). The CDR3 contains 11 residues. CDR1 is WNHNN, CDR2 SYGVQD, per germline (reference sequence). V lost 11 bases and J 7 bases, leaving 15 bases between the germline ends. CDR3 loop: CASGGLKEQYF. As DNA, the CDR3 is TGCGCCTCTGGGGGGTTGAAGGAGCAGTACTTC.

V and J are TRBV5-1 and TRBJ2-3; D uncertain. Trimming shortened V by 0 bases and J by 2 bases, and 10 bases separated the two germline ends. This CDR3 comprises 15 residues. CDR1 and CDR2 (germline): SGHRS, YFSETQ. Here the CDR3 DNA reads TGCGCCAGCAGCTTGGGCGGTTACTCCACAGATACGCAGTATTTT. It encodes CASSLGGYSTDTQYF.

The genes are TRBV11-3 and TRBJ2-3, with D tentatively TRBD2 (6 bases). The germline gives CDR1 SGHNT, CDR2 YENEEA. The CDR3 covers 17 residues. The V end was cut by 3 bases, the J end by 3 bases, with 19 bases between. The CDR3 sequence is CASSLRAGWMATDTQYF. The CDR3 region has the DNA TGTGCCAGCAGCTTGAGGGCGGGGTGGATGGCGACAGATACGCAGTATTTT.

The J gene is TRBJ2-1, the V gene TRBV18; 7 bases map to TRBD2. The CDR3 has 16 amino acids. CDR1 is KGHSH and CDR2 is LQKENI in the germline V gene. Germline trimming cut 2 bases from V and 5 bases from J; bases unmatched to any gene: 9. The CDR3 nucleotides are TGTGCCAGCTCACCAATTTCTCTAGCGGAACACAATGAGCAGTTCTTC. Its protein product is CASSPISLAEHNEQFF.

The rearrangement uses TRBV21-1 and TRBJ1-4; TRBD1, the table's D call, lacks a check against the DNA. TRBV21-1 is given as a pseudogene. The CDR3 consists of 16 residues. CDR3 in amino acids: CASSKGRGQVNEKLFF. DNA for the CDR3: TGTGCCAGCAGCAAAGGTCGAGGACAGGTTAATGAAAAACTGTTTTTT.

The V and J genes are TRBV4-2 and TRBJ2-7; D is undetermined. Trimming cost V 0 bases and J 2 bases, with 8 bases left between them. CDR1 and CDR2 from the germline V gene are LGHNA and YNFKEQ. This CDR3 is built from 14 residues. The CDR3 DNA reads TGTGCCAGCAGCCAAGAAAGAGCCGCCTACGAGCAGTACTTC. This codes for CASSQERAAYEQYF.

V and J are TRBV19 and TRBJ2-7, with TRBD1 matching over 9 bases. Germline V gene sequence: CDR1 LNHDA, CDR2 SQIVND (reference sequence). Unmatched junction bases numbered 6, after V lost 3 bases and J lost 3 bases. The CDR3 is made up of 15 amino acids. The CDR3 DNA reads TGTGCCAGTAGTATGAGGGGGACAGGGATCTACGAGCAGTACTTC. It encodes CASSMRGTGIYEQYF.

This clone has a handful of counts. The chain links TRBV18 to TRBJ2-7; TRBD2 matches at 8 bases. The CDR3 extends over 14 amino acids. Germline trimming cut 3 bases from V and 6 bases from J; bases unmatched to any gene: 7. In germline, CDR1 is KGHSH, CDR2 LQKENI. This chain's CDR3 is CASSPAGTRGEQYF. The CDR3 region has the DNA TGTGCCAGCTCACCCGCCGGGACTAGAGGCGAGCAGTACTTC.

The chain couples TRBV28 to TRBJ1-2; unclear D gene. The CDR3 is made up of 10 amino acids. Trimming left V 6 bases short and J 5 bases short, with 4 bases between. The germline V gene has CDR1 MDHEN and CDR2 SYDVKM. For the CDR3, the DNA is TGTGCCAGCAGCCGTTATGGCTACACCTTC. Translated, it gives CASSRYGYTF.

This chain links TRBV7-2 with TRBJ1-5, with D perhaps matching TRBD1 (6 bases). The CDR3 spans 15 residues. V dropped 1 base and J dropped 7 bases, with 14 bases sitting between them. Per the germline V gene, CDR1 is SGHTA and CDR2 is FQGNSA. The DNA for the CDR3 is TGTGCCAGCAGCTTAGAACATGGGGGGGGCCAGCCCCAGCATTTT. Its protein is CASSLEHGGGQPQHF.

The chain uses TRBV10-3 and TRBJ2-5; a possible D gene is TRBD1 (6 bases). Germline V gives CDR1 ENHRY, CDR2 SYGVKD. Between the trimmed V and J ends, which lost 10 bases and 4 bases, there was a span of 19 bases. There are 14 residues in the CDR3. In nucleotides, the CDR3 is TGTGCCACCCACGACAGGTTAGAAGGAGAGACCCAGTACTTC. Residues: CATHDRLEGETQYF.

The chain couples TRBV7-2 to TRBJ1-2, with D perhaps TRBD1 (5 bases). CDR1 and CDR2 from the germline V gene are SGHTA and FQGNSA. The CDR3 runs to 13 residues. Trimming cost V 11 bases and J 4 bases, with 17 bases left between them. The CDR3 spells CAGTGLVGYGYTF. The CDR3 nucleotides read TGTGCCGGAACAGGACTGGTGGGCTATGGCTACACCTTC.

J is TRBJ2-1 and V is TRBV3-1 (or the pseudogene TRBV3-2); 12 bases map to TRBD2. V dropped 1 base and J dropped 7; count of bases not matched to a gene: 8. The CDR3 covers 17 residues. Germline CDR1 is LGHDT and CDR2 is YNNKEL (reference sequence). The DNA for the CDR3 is TGTGCCAGCAGCCAAGGGAGAAGTGGGACTAGCGGGAATGAGCAGTTCTTC. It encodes CASSQGRSGTSGNEQFF.

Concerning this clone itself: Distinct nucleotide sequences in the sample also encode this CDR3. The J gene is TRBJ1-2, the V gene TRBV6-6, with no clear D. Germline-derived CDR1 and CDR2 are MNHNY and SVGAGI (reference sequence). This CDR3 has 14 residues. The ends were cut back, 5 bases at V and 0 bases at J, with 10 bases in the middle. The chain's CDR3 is CASSLLGANYGYTF. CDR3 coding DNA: TGTGCCAGCAGTCTGCTCGGGGCTAACTATGGCTACACCTTC.

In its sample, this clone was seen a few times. The CDR3 region has the DNA TGTGCCAGCTCACCTAGAAGACTTCTTGAGCAGTTCTTC. Its protein product is CASSPRRLLEQFF. V and J are TRBV18 and TRBJ2-1; D gene unclear. CDR1 is KGHSH, CDR2 LQKENI, per germline. The CDR3 consists of 13 residues. Trimming left V 3 bases short and J 9 bases short, with 12 bases between. Full variable domain (rest looked up from reference TRBV18 and TRBJ2-1): NAGVMQNPRHLVRRRGQEARLRCSPMKGHSHVYWYRQLPEEGLKFMVYLQKENIIDESGMPKERFSAEFPKEGPSILRIQQVVRGDSAAYFCASSPRRLLEQFFGPGTRLTVL.

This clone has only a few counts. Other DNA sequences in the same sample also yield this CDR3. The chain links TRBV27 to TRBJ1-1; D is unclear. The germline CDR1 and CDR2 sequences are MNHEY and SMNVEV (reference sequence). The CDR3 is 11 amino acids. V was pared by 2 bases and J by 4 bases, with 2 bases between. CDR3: CASSLGTEAFF. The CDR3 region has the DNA TGTGCCAGCAGTTTAGGCACTGAAGCTTTCTTT.

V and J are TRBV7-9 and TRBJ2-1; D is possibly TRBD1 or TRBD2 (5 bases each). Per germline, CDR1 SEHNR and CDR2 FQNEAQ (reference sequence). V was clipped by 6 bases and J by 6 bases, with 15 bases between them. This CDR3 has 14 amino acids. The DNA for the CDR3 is TGTGCCAGCAGTTCCTCCGGGGCTCGCAATGAGCAGTTCTTC. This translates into CASSSSGARNEQFF.

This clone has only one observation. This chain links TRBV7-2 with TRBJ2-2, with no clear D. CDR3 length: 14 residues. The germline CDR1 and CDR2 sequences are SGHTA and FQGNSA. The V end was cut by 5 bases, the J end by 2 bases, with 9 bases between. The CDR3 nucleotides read TGTGCCAGCAGCCCTCAGACAAACACCGGGGAGCTGTTTTTT. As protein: CASSPQTNTGELFF. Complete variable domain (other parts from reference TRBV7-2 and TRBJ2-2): GAGVSQSPSNKVTEKGKDVELRCDPISGHTALYWYRQSLGQGLEFLIYFQGNSAPDKSGLPSDRFSAERTGGSVSTLTIQRTQQEDSAVYLCASSPQTNTGELFFGEGSRLTVL.

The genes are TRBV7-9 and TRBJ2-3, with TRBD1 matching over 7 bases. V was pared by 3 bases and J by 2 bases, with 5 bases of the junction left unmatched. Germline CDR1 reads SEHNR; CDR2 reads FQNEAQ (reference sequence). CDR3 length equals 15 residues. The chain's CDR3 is CASSFGTDFTDTQYF. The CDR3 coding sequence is TGTGCCAGCAGCTTTGGGACAGACTTCACAGATACGCAGTATTTT.

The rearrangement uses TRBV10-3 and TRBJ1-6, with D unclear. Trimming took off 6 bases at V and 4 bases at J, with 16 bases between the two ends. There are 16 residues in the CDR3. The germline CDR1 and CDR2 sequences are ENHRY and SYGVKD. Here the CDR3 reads CAIRRQAAEYNSPLHF. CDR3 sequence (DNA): TGTGCCATCAGACGACAAGCGGCGGAGTATAATTCACCCCTCCACTTT.

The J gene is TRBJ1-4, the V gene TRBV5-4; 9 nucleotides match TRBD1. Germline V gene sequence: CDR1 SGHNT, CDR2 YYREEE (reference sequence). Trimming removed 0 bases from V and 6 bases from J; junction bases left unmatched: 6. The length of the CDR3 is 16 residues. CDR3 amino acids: CASSLGARTGDEKLFF. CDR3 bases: TGTGCCAGCAGCTTGGGGGCAAGGACAGGGGATGAAAAACTGTTTTTT.

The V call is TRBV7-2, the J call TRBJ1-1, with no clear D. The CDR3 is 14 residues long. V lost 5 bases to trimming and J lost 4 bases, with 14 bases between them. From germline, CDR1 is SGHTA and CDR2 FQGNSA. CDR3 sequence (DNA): TGTGCCAGCAGCCGTGAGGGATTGAGCACTGAAGCTTTCTTT. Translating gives CASSREGLSTEAFF.

The CDR3 DNA follows: TGTGCCAGCAGCTTAGATAGCGTGTTGCACTATGGCTACACCTTC. Residues: CASSLDSVLHYGYTF. The chain links TRBV7-2 to TRBJ1-2; D gene ambiguous. Germline lookup yields CDR1 SGHTA and CDR2 FQGNSA. Trimming stripped 1 base from V and 3 bases from J, with 12 bases between. This CDR3 is 15 amino acids long.

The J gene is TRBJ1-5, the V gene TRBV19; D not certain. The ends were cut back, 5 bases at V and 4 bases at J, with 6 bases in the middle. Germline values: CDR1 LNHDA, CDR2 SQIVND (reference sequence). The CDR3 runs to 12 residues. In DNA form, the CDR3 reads TGTGCCAGTAGTGGACTAAATCAGCCCCAGCATTTT. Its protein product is CASSGLNQPQHF.

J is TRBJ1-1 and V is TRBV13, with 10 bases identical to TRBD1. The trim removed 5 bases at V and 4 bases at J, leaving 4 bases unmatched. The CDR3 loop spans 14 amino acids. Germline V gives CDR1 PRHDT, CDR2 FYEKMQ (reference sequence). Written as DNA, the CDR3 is TGTGCCAGCAGCCTGGGACAGGGGATCACTGAAGCTTTCTTT. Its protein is CASSLGQGITEAFF.

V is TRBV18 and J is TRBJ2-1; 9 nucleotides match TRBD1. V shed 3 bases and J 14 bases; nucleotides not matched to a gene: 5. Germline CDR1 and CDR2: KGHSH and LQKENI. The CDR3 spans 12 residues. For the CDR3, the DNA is TGTGCCAGCTCACCTGAGGACAGGGGTGAGTTCTTC. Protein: CASSPEDRGEFF.

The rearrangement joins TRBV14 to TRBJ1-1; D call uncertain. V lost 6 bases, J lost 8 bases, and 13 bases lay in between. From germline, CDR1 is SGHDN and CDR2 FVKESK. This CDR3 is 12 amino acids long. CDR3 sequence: CASSPRRAEAFF. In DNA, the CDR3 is TGTGCCAGCAGTCCTCGACGGGCAGAAGCTTTCTTT.

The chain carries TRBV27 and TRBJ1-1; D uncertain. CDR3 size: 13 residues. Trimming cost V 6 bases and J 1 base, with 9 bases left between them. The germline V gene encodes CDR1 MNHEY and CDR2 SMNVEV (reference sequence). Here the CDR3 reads CASRRAGNTEAFF. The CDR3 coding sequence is TGTGCCAGCAGACGCGCGGGGAACACTGAAGCTTTCTTT.

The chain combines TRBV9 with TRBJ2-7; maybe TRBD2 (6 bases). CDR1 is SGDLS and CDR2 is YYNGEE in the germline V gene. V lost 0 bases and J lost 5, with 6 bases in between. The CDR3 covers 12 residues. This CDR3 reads CASSVAGDEQYF. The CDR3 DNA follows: TGTGCCAGCAGCGTAGCGGGGGACGAGCAGTACTTC.